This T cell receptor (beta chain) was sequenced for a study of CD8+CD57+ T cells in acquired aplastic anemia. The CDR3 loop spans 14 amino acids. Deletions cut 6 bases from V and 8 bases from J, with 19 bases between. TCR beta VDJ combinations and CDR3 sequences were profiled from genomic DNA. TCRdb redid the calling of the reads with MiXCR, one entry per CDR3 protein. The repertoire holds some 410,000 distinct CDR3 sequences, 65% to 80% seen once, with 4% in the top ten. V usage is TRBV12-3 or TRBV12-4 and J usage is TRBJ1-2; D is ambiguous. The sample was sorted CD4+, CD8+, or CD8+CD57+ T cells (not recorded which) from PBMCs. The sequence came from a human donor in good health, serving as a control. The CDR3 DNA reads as TGTGCCAGCAGCCATGGTTCTGCCCCGGGAGGCTACACCTTC. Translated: CASSHGSAPGGYTF.